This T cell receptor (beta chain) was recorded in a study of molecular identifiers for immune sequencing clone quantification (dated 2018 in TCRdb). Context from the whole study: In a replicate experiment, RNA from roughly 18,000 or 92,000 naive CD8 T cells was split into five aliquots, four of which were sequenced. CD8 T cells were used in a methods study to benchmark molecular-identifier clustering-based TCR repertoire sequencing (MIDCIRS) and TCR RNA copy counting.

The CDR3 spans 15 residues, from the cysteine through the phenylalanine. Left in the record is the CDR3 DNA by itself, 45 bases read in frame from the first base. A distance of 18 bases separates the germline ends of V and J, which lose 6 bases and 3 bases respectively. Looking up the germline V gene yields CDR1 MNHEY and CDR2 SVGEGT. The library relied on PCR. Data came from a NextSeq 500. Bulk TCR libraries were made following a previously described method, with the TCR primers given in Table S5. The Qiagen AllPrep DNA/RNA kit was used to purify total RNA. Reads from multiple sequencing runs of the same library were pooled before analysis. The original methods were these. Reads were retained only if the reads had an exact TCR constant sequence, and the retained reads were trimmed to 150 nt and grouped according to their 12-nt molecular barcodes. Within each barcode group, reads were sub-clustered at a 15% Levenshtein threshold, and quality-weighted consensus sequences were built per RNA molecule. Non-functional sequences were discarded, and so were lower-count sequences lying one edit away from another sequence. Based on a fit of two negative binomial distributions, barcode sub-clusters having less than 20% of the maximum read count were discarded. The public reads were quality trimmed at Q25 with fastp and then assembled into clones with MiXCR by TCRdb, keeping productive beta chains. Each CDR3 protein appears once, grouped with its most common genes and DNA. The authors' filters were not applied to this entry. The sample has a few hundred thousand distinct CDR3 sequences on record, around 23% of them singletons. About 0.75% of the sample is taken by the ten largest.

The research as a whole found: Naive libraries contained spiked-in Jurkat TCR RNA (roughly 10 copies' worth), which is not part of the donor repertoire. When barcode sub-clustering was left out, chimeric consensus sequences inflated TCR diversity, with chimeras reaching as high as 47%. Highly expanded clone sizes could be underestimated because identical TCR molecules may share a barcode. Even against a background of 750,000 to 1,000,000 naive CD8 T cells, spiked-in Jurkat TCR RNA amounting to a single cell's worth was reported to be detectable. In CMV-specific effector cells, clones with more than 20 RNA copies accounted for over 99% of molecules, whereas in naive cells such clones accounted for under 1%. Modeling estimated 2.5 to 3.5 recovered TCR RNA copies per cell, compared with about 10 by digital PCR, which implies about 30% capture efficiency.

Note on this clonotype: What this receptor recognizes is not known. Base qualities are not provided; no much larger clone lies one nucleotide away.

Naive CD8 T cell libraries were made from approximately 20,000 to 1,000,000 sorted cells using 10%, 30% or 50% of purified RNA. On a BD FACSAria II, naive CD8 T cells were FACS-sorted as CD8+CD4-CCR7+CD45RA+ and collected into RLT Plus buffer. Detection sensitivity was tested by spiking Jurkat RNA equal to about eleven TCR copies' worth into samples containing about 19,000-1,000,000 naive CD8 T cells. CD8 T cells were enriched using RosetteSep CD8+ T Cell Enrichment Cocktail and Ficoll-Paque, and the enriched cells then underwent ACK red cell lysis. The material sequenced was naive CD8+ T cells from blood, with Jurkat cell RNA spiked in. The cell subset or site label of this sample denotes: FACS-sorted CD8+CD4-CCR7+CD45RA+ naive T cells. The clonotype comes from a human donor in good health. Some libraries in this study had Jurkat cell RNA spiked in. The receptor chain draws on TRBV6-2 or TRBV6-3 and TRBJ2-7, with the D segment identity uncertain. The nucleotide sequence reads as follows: TGTGCCAGCAGCCACGACTGGGGAACGAGCTACGAGCAGTACTTC. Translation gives CASSHDWGTSYEQYF.